Here is one TCR beta chain with its context. Its matching antigen is unknown. These data belong to a study of cytomegalovirus exposure and HLA in healthy donors. With 60 Vbeta and 13 Jbeta primers, the PCR was carried out. TCRdb's table, derived via immunoSEQ multiplex PCR, lists solely in-frame clones and lacks some. The sample yields roughly 58,000 clones, 75% to 85% seen once. Study-wide findings and caveats: A later analysis linked a missense DCLRE1C variant to TCR beta V- and J-gene trimming. The listing of roughly 160 TCR beta chains classed them as cytomegalovirus-associated. In vitro data verified three CMV-associated chains as specific for CMV antigens. Most subjects' HLA-A and HLA-B alleles were reportedly predicted from TCR beta sequences.

Sequenced sample: PBMCs. The source is a woman aged 40 to 50 in good health and CMV-seronegative.

This chain's CDR3 is CASSDPRATGANVLTF. The CDR3 DNA reads TGTGCCAGCAGCGACCCCAGGGCAACTGGGGCCAACGTCCTGACTTTC. V is TRBV9 and J is TRBJ2-6; D perhaps matches TRBD1 (5 bases). V lost 3 bases to trimming and J lost 2 bases, with 12 bases between them. The CDR3 runs 16 residues. Germline assignment: CDR1 SGDLS and CDR2 YYNGEE.